The 12 T cell receptor beta chains in this list originate from one sample, sequenced in a study of blood T cell repertoires in COVID-19. Here immunoSEQ multiplex PCR was the method, and the copy in TCRdb shows in-frame clones only, minus some. This sample has under 250,000 clones; around 90% occur once, and the top ten carry around 1.2%. Material for sequencing was peripheral blood. Source of these receptors: a man aged 30-40 years with acute or convalescent COVID-19.

The V call is TRBV7-6, the J call TRBJ2-3, with a weak D call TRBD2 (5 bases). Trimming stripped 1 base from V and 0 bases from J, with 14 bases between. Germline V gives CDR1 SGHVS, CDR2 FNYEAQ. The CDR3 length is 17 residues. The CDR3 here is CASSLEFGGISTDTQYF. In DNA, the CDR3 is TGTGCCAGCAGCTTAGAGTTTGGAGGAATTAGCACAGATACGCAGTATTTT.

The chain employs TRBV27 and TRBJ2-7; D is perhaps TRBD1 (6 bases). This CDR3 is built from 13 residues. Germline assignment: CDR1 MNHEY and CDR2 SMNVEV (reference sequence). V shed 8 bases and J shed 3 bases, with 14 bases lying between them. Here the CDR3 reads CASPDGQSYEQYF. The DNA of the CDR3 is TGTGCCAGCCCGGACGGACAGAGCTACGAGCAGTACTTC.

The chain has TRBV5-1 and TRBJ2-2; no reliable D call. V gave up 7 bases and J gave up 7 bases, with 17 bases separating them. The CDR3 is made up of 14 amino acids. From germline, CDR1 is SGHRS and CDR2 YFSETQ. Written as DNA, the CDR3 is TGCGCCAGCGCTCATAATAGTGCTGGCGGGGAGCTGTTTTTT. Encoded protein: CASAHNSAGGELFF.

The chain couples TRBV27 to TRBJ2-5; 7 positions match TRBD2. Trimming at V came to 3 bases and at J to 5 bases, leaving 3 bases not matched to a gene. This CDR3 comprises 13 residues. Germline V gene lookup returns CDR1 MNHEY and CDR2 SMNVEV (reference sequence). The CDR3 spells CASSFRGVETQYF. The CDR3 DNA sequence: TGTGCCAGCAGTTTTCGGGGGGTCGAGACCCAGTACTTC.

This rearrangement joins TRBV18 to TRBJ2-3; TRBD2 might be the D (5 bases). Per germline, CDR1 KGHSH and CDR2 LQKENI. The CDR3 length is 13 residues. V dropped 3 bases and J dropped 4 bases, with 8 bases sitting between them. CDR3 in DNA: TGTGCCAGCTCACCGTCTAGCCCAGATACGCAGTATTTT. Residues: CASSPSSPDTQYF.

The J gene is TRBJ1-1, the V gene TRBV2; no firm D call. Germline V gene lookup returns CDR1 SNHLY and CDR2 FYNNEI. This CDR3 is 13 amino acids long. Trimming removed 5 bases at V and 1 base at J, with 8 bases between. CDR3 bases: TGTGCCAGCAGTTTTGAGGGGAACACTGAAGCTTTCTTT. Translated: CASSFEGNTEAFF.

The chain uses TRBV7-2 and TRBJ1-3, with 7 bases identical to TRBD1. The J segment lost 2 bases and the V segment lost 5 bases, leaving 12 bases of the junction unmatched. Per germline, CDR1 SGHTA and CDR2 FQGNSA. This CDR3 comprises 17 residues. The CDR3 protein is CASSRRGRGSPGNTIYF. The CDR3 DNA follows: TGTGCCAGCAGCCGCCGGGGCAGGGGGTCTCCTGGAAACACCATATATTTT.

This clone has just one count. This chain uses TRBV21-1 with TRBJ2-7; the D segment call TRBD1 is taken from the table without a DNA check. TRBV21-1 is tagged as a pseudogene. The CDR3 totals 15 residues. The CDR3 here is CASSKVTGQGREQYF. In DNA, the CDR3 is TGTGCCAGCAGCAAAGTGACGGGACAGGGGCGCGAGCAGTACTTC.

The V call is TRBV10-1, the J call TRBJ1-5; no clear D. The V gene's germline CDR1 is WNHNN and CDR2 SYGVQD (reference sequence). Trimming shortened V by 5 bases and J by 5 bases, and 10 bases separated the two germline ends. This CDR3 comprises 13 residues. The CDR3 nucleotides read TGCGCCAGCAGTCCCGACACTTATCAGCCCCAGCATTTT. Translating it yields CASSPDTYQPQHF.

The chain combines TRBV30 with TRBJ2-4, with D perhaps TRBD1 (7 bases). This CDR3 has 16 residues. V lost 2 bases, J lost 6 bases, and 20 bases lay in between. The germline gives CDR1 GTSNPN, CDR2 SVGIG (reference sequence). The CDR3 nucleotides read TGTGCCTGGAGTCGGGGACAGATCACGCGGGGAAACATTCAGTACTTC. This gives the protein CAWSRGQITRGNIQYF.

In this sample, this clone turned up once. The chain couples TRBV9 to TRBJ1-2, with D possibly being TRBD1 (5 bases). Germline V lookup: CDR1 SGDLS, CDR2 YYNGEE. V gave up 7 bases and J gave up 4 bases, with 14 bases separating them. There are 13 residues in the CDR3. CDR3 DNA: TGTGCCAGCTCACAGGAGTTCTTCTATGGCTACACCTTC. It specifies CASSQEFFYGYTF. Full variable domain (remainder filled in from reference TRBV9 and TRBJ1-2): DSGVTQTPKHLITATGQRVTLRCSPRSGDLSVYWYQQSLDQGLQFLIQYYNGEERAKGNILERFSAQQFPDLHSELNLSSLELGDSALYFCASSQEFFYGYTFGSGTRLTVV.

This sequence joins TRBV2 and TRBJ2-2; D call uncertain. The CDR3 runs 13 residues. V dropped 7 bases and J dropped 0 bases, with 6 bases sitting between them. Germline V gene data show CDR1 as SNHLY and CDR2 as FYNNEI. The CDR3 nucleotides read TGTGCCAGCATTCTATCGAACACCGGGGAGCTGTTTTTT. Its protein product is CASILSNTGELFF.